Below are 27 T cell receptor beta chains sequenced from a single sample in a study of CD8 T cells in Susac syndrome. RNA amounts of about 0.5 to 1 ug underwent reverse transcription with random hexamers. Using its own MiXCR run on the immunoSEQ multiplex PCR reads, TCRdb lists one record per CDR3 protein. The data show approximately 80,000 distinct CDR3 sequences, roughly 90% seen once. Sequencing input: CD8+ T cells from PBMCs. All receptors come from a human donor with multiple sclerosis.

The chain combines TRBV6-2 or TRBV6-3 with TRBJ2-5; 7 bases fit TRBD1. Germline-derived CDR1 and CDR2 are MNHEY and SVGEGT. The trim removed 4 bases at V and 5 bases at J, leaving 7 bases unmatched. The CDR3 loop spans 14 amino acids. DNA for the CDR3: TGTGCCAGCAGTTCCGGGGCCAGGGGGGAGACCCAGTACTTC. Translated, it gives CASSSGARGETQYF.

The rearrangement links TRBV12-3 or TRBV12-4 to TRBJ2-1, with TRBD2 identical over 13 bases. The CDR3 has 13 residues. Losses at the gene ends were 10 bases for V and 7 bases for J; bases not matched to a gene: 4. The CDR3 is CATQLAGGNEQFF. Here the CDR3 DNA reads TGTGCCACCCAACTAGCGGGAGGGAATGAGCAGTTCTTC.

V and J are TRBV3-1 and TRBJ1-5; D is unclear. The CDR3 has 16 amino acids. V was clipped by 3 bases and J by 6 bases, with 18 bases between them. Germline CDR1 reads LGHDT; CDR2 reads YNNKEL (reference sequence). For the CDR3, the DNA is TGTGCCAGCAGCCAGTCCCAGCGGGAAAGGAGTCAGCCCCAGCATTTT. It yields the protein CASSQSQRERSQPQHF. Filled out from reference TRBV3-1 and TRBJ1-5, the complete variable domain reads DTAVSQTPKYLVTQMGNDKSIKCEQNLGHDTMYWYKQDSKKFLKIMFSYNNKELIINETVPNRFSPKSPDKAHLNLHINSLELGDSAVYFCASSQSQRERSQPQHFGDGTRLSIL.

This chain joins TRBV6-1 and TRBJ2-5, with no clear D. V was cut by 4 bases and J by 2 bases, with 11 bases left in between. CDR1 and CDR2 (germline): MNHNS, SASEGT. CDR3 length equals 14 residues. The CDR3 nucleotides read TGTGCCAGCAGTGTCGTCCCAGCACAAGAGACCCAGTACTTC. This gives the protein CASSVVPAQETQYF.

The J gene is TRBJ2-3, the V gene TRBV30, with TRBD2 as a possible D gene (5 bases). Between the trimmed V and J ends, which lost 5 bases and 4 bases, there was a span of 13 bases. CDR3 length equals 13 residues. Germline CDR1 reads GTSNPN; CDR2 reads SVGIG (reference sequence). DNA for the CDR3: TGTGCCTGGGGATTCGGGATGGCAGATACGCAGTATTTT. It translates to CAWGFGMADTQYF.

The CDR3 loop is CASSVRGPYRELFF. The CDR3 region has the DNA TGTGCCAGCAGCGTACGGGGCCCGTACCGGGAGCTGTTTTTT. V usage is TRBV5-6 and J usage is TRBJ2-2; the D gene could be TRBD1 or TRBD2 (5 bases each). The germline CDR1 and CDR2 sequences are SGHDT and YYEEEE. V was pared by 4 bases and J by 9 bases, with 16 bases between. This CDR3 contains 14 residues.

This chain joins TRBV9 and TRBJ2-5, with D possibly being TRBD2 (5 bases). The germline V gene has CDR1 SGDLS and CDR2 YYNGEE. The length of the CDR3 is 16 residues. V lost 4 bases and J 0 bases, leaving 16 bases between the germline ends. The CDR3 protein is CASSPLDWTNQETQYF. CDR3 nucleotide sequence: TGTGCCAGCAGCCCGTTGGACTGGACCAACCAAGAGACCCAGTACTTC.

V gene TRBV28 combines with J gene TRBJ1-5; TRBD1 might be the D (6 bases). Germline V gene sequence: CDR1 MDHEN, CDR2 SYDVKM. The CDR3 has 19 residues. Trimming removed 4 bases from V and 2 bases from J, with 24 bases in between. CDR3 nucleotides: TGTGCCAGCAGTTCGGGAACAGGGCCAGGGGTGTATGGCAATCAGCCCCAGCATTTT. Protein product: CASSSGTGPGVYGNQPQHF. Drawing the rest from reference TRBV28 and TRBJ1-5, the complete variable domain is DVKVTQSSRYLVKRTGEKVFLECVQDMDHENMFWYRQDPGLGLRLIYFSYDVKMKEKGDIPEGYSVSREKKERFSLILESASTNQTSMYLCASSSGTGPGVYGNQPQHFGDGTRLSIL.

The chain employs TRBV10-3 and TRBJ1-6; unclear D gene. The CDR3 is 12 amino acids. Germline V CDR1 and CDR2: ENHRY, SYGVKD. The ends were cut back, 10 bases at V and 6 bases at J, with 10 bases in the middle. CDR3 bases: TGTGCCACTGGGTCGGCTAATTCACCCCTCCACTTT. Translated, it gives CATGSANSPLHF.

The chain carries TRBV6-5 and TRBJ2-2; 11 nucleotides line up with TRBD2. V shed 4 bases, J shed 5 bases, and the junction held 15 bases outside the gene matches. This CDR3 has 19 amino acids. Germline lookup yields CDR1 MNHEY and CDR2 SVGAGI. The DNA of the CDR3 is TGTGCCAGCAGTTCCCCAGACATCCTAGCGGGGGGCGGTACCGGGGAGCTGTTTTTT. Translation gives CASSSPDILAGGGTGELFF.

V is TRBV9 and J is TRBJ2-7, with TRBD1 matching 9 bases. CDR1 SGDLS and CDR2 YYNGEE come from the germline V gene. The CDR3 is made up of 15 amino acids. V was clipped by 1 base and J by 5 bases; unmatched bases: 7. The CDR3 loop is CASSVSGTGGNEQYF. CDR3 sequence (DNA): TGTGCCAGCAGCGTAAGTGGAACAGGGGGCAACGAGCAGTACTTC.

This clonotype was detected once. The DNA for the CDR3 is TGTGCCAGCAGCTCCCGGACAGGGTGGAACGAGCAGTACTTC. It codes for CASSSRTGWNEQYF. This chain joins TRBV7-9 and TRBJ2-7; 8 bases are shared with TRBD1. This CDR3 is 14 amino acids long. Per germline, CDR1 SEHNR and CDR2 FQNEAQ (reference sequence). Trimming removed 4 bases from V and 5 bases from J; junction bases left unmatched: 7.

The chain recombines TRBV5-1 with TRBJ1-1, with 7 bases fitting TRBD1. Trimming took 4 bases from V and 4 from J; bases not matched to a gene: 7. Germline lookup yields CDR1 SGHRS and CDR2 YFSETQ. The CDR3 consists of 14 residues. For the CDR3, the DNA is TGCGCCAGCAGCGACGACAGGGTGGTCACTGAAGCTTTCTTT. It yields the protein CASSDDRVVTEAFF.

The V and J genes are TRBV7-9 and TRBJ2-7; D remains unclear. Trimming left V 1 base short and J 2 bases short, with 9 bases between. The CDR3 runs 14 residues. Looked up from germline, CDR1 is SEHNR and CDR2 is FQNEAQ (reference sequence). CDR3 residues: CASSLGTSPYEQYF. The DNA for the CDR3 is TGTGCCAGCAGCTTAGGAACTTCTCCCTACGAGCAGTACTTC.

The chain recombines TRBV20-1 with TRBJ2-3; maybe TRBD2 (5 bases). The V end lost 2 bases, the J end lost 1 base, and 19 bases lay between the germline ends. The CDR3 extends over 17 amino acids. Germline CDR1 DFQATT, CDR2 SNEGSKA (reference sequence). This chain's CDR3 is CSARNPGGLPRTDTQYF. Here the CDR3 DNA reads TGCAGTGCTAGAAATCCAGGAGGACTCCCACGCACAGATACGCAGTATTTT.

This clonotype was detected once. The gene calls are TRBV5-4 and TRBJ2-5, with D possibly being TRBD2 (7 bases). Between the trimmed V and J ends, which lost 2 bases and 4 bases, there was a span of 18 bases. CDR1 and CDR2 (germline): SGHNT, YYREEE (reference sequence). The CDR3 covers 16 residues. CDR3 bases: TGTGCCAGCAGCTTTTTGGGGGGGCTGAATGGAGAGACCCAGTACTTC. This sequence encodes CASSFLGGLNGETQYF.

V is TRBV9 and J is TRBJ1-1; D is possibly TRBD1 (5 bases). This CDR3 has 16 residues. V was cut by 0 bases and J by 7 bases, with 19 bases left in between. From germline, CDR1 is SGDLS and CDR2 YYNGEE. This CDR3 reads CASSVVEGAAWGEAFF. In DNA form, the CDR3 reads TGTGCCAGCAGCGTAGTAGAAGGGGCGGCTTGGGGTGAAGCTTTCTTT.

The chain is built from TRBV24-1 and TRBJ2-3, with TRBD2 matching over 9 bases. The CDR3 contains 16 residues. CDR1 is KGHDR, CDR2 SFDVKD, per germline. Trimming at V came to 7 bases and at J to 2 bases, leaving 9 bases not matched to a gene. CDR3 nucleotides: TGTGCCACCAGCTGGGGGACTAGCAGTTCCACAGATACGCAGTATTTT. It yields the protein CATSWGTSSSTDTQYF.

This chain uses TRBV10-3 with TRBJ2-7; a possible D gene is TRBD2 (5 bases). Germline-derived CDR1 and CDR2 are ENHRY and SYGVKD. The CDR3 is 15 amino acids. V was pared by 0 bases and J by 7 bases, with 16 bases between. CDR3 in DNA: TGTGCCATCAGTGAGTCGAGCGGAGGCTTGGGGGAGCAGTACTTC. Encoded protein: CAISESSGGLGEQYF.

The V gene is TRBV13, the J gene TRBJ2-5; 7 nucleotides agree with TRBD1. In germline, CDR1 is PRHDT, CDR2 FYEKMQ (reference sequence). CDR3 size: 16 residues. V was pared by 2 bases and J by 0 bases, with 6 bases of the junction left unmatched. The DNA for the CDR3 is TGTGCCAGCAGCTTAAACGAGGGACAGTACCAAGAGACCCAGTACTTC. Amino acid sequence: CASSLNEGQYQETQYF.

The rearrangement uses TRBV2 and TRBJ2-3, with D tentatively TRBD1 (6 bases). Trimming pared 3 bases from V and 3 bases from J, leaving 16 bases between. Looked up from germline, CDR1 is SNHLY and CDR2 is FYNNEI. The CDR3 is made up of 16 amino acids. Here the CDR3 reads CASSDPQGTLTDTQYF. For the CDR3, the DNA is TGTGCCAGCAGTGATCCTCAGGGGACGTTAACAGATACGCAGTATTTT.

V is TRBV9 and J is TRBJ1-1, with D maybe TRBD1 (6 bases). Germline loops: CDR1 SGDLS, CDR2 YYNGEE. The CDR3 extends over 15 amino acids. Trimming cost V 4 bases and J 3 bases, with 16 bases left between them. The CDR3 sequence is CASSPTGSGDTEAFF. The CDR3 bases are TGTGCCAGCAGCCCTACAGGGTCGGGAGACACTGAAGCTTTCTTT. Based on the CDR3 plus reference TRBV9 and TRBJ1-1, the full variable domain is DSGVTQTPKHLITATGQRVTLRCSPRSGDLSVYWYQQSLDQGLQFLIQYYNGEERAKGNILERFSAQQFPDLHSELNLSSLELGDSALYFCASSPTGSGDTEAFFGQGTRLTVV.

The gene calls are TRBV3-1 and TRBJ2-7; D perhaps matches TRBD2 (5 bases). Germline V gene lookup returns CDR1 LGHDT and CDR2 YNNKEL (reference sequence). V was pared by 0 bases and J by 2 bases, with 14 bases between. The CDR3 consists of 16 residues. The CDR3 is CASSQDYRGYAYEQYF. DNA for the CDR3: TGTGCCAGCAGCCAAGACTATCGGGGATACGCCTACGAGCAGTACTTC.

This chain joins TRBV30 and TRBJ2-1; TRBD1 agrees at 7 bases. The length of the CDR3 is 13 residues. V lost 7 bases, J lost 7 bases, and 10 bases stayed unmatched. CDR1 is GTSNPN, CDR2 SVGIG, per germline (reference sequence). The CDR3 DNA reads as TGTGCCTATGGACAGGTTGCGATGAATGAGCAGTTCTTC. Its translation is CAYGQVAMNEQFF. Filled out from reference TRBV30 and TRBJ2-1, the complete variable domain reads SQTIHQWPATLVQPVGSPLSLECTVEGTSNPNLYWYRQAAGRGLQLLFYSVGIGQISSEVPQNLSASRPQDRQFILSSKKLLLSDSGFYLCAYGQVAMNEQFFGPGTRLTVL.

The chain is built from TRBV3-1 and TRBJ2-1, with 11 bases matching TRBD2. This CDR3 has 13 residues. Germline V gene data show CDR1 as LGHDT and CDR2 as YNNKEL (reference sequence). Trimming cost V 8 bases and J 7 bases; bases outside gene matches: 4. CDR3 protein: CASSWTSGNEQFF. CDR3 coding DNA: TGTGCCAGCTCGTGGACTAGCGGGAATGAGCAGTTCTTC.

The rearrangement uses TRBV7-9 and TRBJ2-7; perhaps TRBD1 as D (6 bases). This CDR3 is 15 amino acids long. Germline-derived CDR1 and CDR2 are SEHNR and FQNEAQ (reference sequence). V gave up 6 bases and J gave up 2 bases, with 17 bases separating them. CDR3 DNA: TGTGCCAGCAGACCCGTGAAAGGGGGAGCCTACGAGCAGTACTTC. It is translated as CASRPVKGGAYEQYF. Looking up the rest from reference TRBV7-9 and TRBJ2-7 gives the full variable domain: DTGVSQNPRHKITKRGQNVTFRCDPISEHNRLYWYRQTLGQGPEFLTYFQNEAQLEKSRLLSDRFSAERPKGSFSTLEIQRTEQGDSAMYLCASRPVKGGAYEQYFGPGTRLTVT.

This sequence joins TRBV19 and TRBJ2-1; 7 bases fit TRBD1. Losses at the gene ends were 1 base for V and 7 bases for J; bases not matched to a gene: 4. Germline CDR1 is LNHDA and CDR2 is SQIVND (reference sequence). The CDR3 is 14 amino acids. CDR3 coding DNA: TGTGCCAGTAGTATAGGGGAACAGGGGAATGAGCAGTTCTTC. Its translation is CASSIGEQGNEQFF.